A selection of T cell receptor beta chains follows, all from one sample in a study of T cell clones after liver transplantation. Data came from immunoSEQ multiplex PCR; TCRdb stores just in-frame clones and leaves some out. The data show roughly 80,000 clones, less than 90% seen once. The source material was CD4+ T cells from blood, sampled at the 22-month timepoint. These receptors came from a human patient who received a liver transplant. Some T cells here may be from the graft donor. The CDR3 runs from the conserved cysteine through the conserved F or W. A D gene is named only where the DNA matches it firmly. Part of the rows lack a size; the others show once, few, many or a class for expanded clones.

d_gene	abundance	v_gene	j_gene	CDR3aa	CDR3nt
TRBD2	few	TRBV4-2	TRBJ2-5	CASSPHPTGTSQETQYF	TGTGCCAGCAGCCCCCACCCGACCGGGACTAGTCAAGAGACCCAGTACTTC
.	.	TRBV19	TRBJ2-1	CASSIPFNEQFF	TGTGCCAGTAGTATTCCCTTCAATGAGCAGTTCTTC
.	.	TRBV5-1	TRBJ2-1	CASSPTTAGVRNEQFF	TGCGCCAGCAGCCCCACAACCGCAGGGGTACGAAATGAGCAGTTCTTC
.	few	TRBV5-1	TRBJ1-2	CASSLEGPRYGYTF	TGCGCCAGCAGCTTGGAGGGGCCCAGATATGGCTACACCTTC
.	.	TRBV5-6	TRBJ2-3	CASSRGATDTQYF	TGTGCCAGCTCCCGGGGGGCCACAGATACGCAGTATTTT
.	.	TRBV5-1	TRBJ2-7	CASSLAPLAGGSYEQYF	TGCGCCAGCAGCTTGGCCCCCTTGGCGGGTGGGAGCTACGAGCAGTACTTC
.	.	TRBV7-9	TRBJ2-5	CASSPGGAQETQYF	TGTGCCAGCAGCCCTGGTGGGGCCCAAGAGACCCAGTACTTC
.	.	TRBV6-1	TRBJ2-7	CASSEAQSHGGYEQYF	TGTGCCAGCAGTGAAGCGCAGAGCCACGGAGGATACGAGCAGTACTTC
TRBD2	.	TRBV5-6	TRBJ2-2	CASGGLAGDTGELFF	TGTGCCAGCGGCGGACTAGCTGGCGACACCGGGGAGCTGTTTTTT
.	.	TRBV5-6	TRBJ1-2	CASSPGSNYGYTF	TGTGCCAGCAGCCCCGGTAGTAACTATGGCTACACCTTC
TRBD1	.	TRBV5-8	TRBJ1-1	CASSWGTGEGKTEAFF	TGTGCCAGCAGCTGGGGGACAGGGGAGGGGAAGACTGAAGCTTTCTTT
.	.	TRBV29-1	TRBJ1-1	CSVSTGSGEAFF	TGCAGCGTATCAACAGGGTCCGGTGAAGCTTTCTTT
TRBD1	.	TRBV27	TRBJ2-1	CASSPRKTGMGNEQFF	TGTGCCAGCAGCCCTAGGAAGACAGGGATGGGGAATGAGCAGTTCTTC
TRBD2	.	TRBV9	TRBJ2-5	CASSIQGLAGGETQYF	TGTGCCAGCAGCATCCAGGGACTAGCGGGAGGAGAGACCCAGTACTTC
.	.	TRBV5-6	TRBJ1-6	CASSHTAGTPLHF	TGTGCCAGCAGCCATACCGCCGGGACGCCCCTCCACTTT
.	.	TRBV6-1	TRBJ1-2	CASRSGTLGDGYTF	TGTGCCAGCAGGTCCGGGACACTCGGGGATGGCTACACCTTC
.	.	TRBV5-1	TRBJ1-2	CASSADVAYGYTF	TGCGCCAGCAGCGCGGACGTCGCCTATGGCTACACCTTC
.	few	TRBV5-4	TRBJ2-5	CASSSPGQETQYF	TGTGCCAGCAGCTCCCCGGGCCAAGAGACCCAGTACTTC
.	.	TRBV18	TRBJ2-7	CASSPLAGLGKGDDEQYF	TGTGCCAGCTCACCCCTCGCTGGACTCGGGAAAGGGGACGACGAGCAGTACTTC
.	.	TRBV4-3	TRBJ2-6	CASSQDSAGRSSGANVLTF	TGCGCCAGCAGCCAAGATTCCGCCGGCAGGAGCTCTGGGGCCAACGTCCTGACTTTC
TRBD2	.	TRBV18	TRBJ2-5	CASREDRLAGGRETQYF	TGTGCCAGCCGGGAAGATAGACTAGCGGGAGGCCGAGAGACCCAGTACTTC
.	.	TRBV27	TRBJ1-6	CASSLLWAHDHF	TGTGCCAGCAGTTTATTGTGGGCCCATGACCACTTT
.	.	TRBV10-3	TRBJ1-1	CAISVYREGTEAFF	TGTGCCATCAGTGTTTACAGGGAAGGAACTGAAGCTTTCTTT
.	.	TRBV7-9	TRBJ2-3	CASSAGGTDTQYF	TGTGCCAGCAGCGCCGGTGGCACAGATACGCAGTATTTT
.	.	TRBV7-6	TRBJ2-2	CASSLASINTGELFF	TGTGCCAGCAGCTTAGCGAGTATCAACACCGGGGAGCTGTTTTTT
TRBD2	.	TRBV18	TRBJ2-7	CASSPAGGASSGIRGEQYF	TGTGCCAGCTCGCCGGCGGGGGGGGCAAGTAGCGGGATACGGGGCGAGCAGTACTTC
TRBD2	.	TRBV5-1	TRBJ2-1	CASSLIATSGSSSYNEQFF	TGCGCCAGCAGCTTGATTGCGACTAGCGGGAGTTCATCCTACAATGAGCAGTTCTTC
.	.	TRBV10-1	TRBJ2-3	CASNSTDTQYF	TGCGCCAGCAACAGCACAGATACGCAGTATTTT
.	.	TRBV5-1	TRBJ2-1	CASSLSGGQHNEQFF	TGCGCCAGCAGCTTGAGTGGCGGACAGCACAATGAGCAGTTCTTC
.	.	TRBV12-5	TRBJ1-6	CASGLVPGNNNSPLHF	TGTGCTAGTGGTTTGGTACCAGGGAATAATAATTCACCCCTCCACTTT
.	.	TRBV29-1	TRBJ2-4	CSVGDWAKNIQYF	TGCAGCGTTGGGGACTGGGCCAAAAACATTCAGTACTTC
TRBD1	few	TRBV18	TRBJ2-7	CASSPSPGTGASSYEQYF	TGTGCCAGCTCACCTAGTCCCGGGACAGGGGCCAGCTCCTACGAGCAGTACTTC
.	.	TRBV7-2	TRBJ2-7	CASSLVDYSYEQYF	TGTGCCAGCAGCTTAGTGGACTATTCCTACGAGCAGTACTTC
.	few	TRBV6-1	TRBJ2-5	CASTRDKQETQYF	TGTGCCAGTACTCGGGACAAACAAGAGACCCAGTACTTC
.	.	TRBV14	TRBJ2-3	CASSQDFLGLGSTDTQYF	TGTGCCAGCAGCCAAGATTTTTTAGGACTCGGAAGCACAGATACGCAGTATTTT
TRBD2	.	TRBV5-4	TRBJ2-2	CASSPGLAGGAGELFF	TGTGCCAGCAGCCCGGGACTAGCAGGAGGGGCCGGGGAGCTGTTTTTT
.	.	TRBV20-1	TRBJ2-3	CSTDTQYF	TGCAGCACAGATACGCAGTATTTT
.	.	TRBV1	TRBJ2-7	CTSSQDLQREATYEQYF	TGCACCAGCAGCCAAGATCTTCAGCGGGAGGCCACCTACGAGCAGTACTTC
.	.	TRBV4-2	TRBJ1-2	CASSDGGRDYGYTF	TGTGCCAGCAGCGACGGAGGTAGGGACTATGGCTACACCTTC
.	.	TRBV25-1	TRBJ1-4	CASSTQQTTPGGKLFF	TGTGCCAGCAGTACACAACAAACCACCCCCGGGGGAAAACTGTTTTTT
TRBD2	.	TRBV30	TRBJ2-1	CAWMRLAGGNEQFF	TGTGCCTGGATGCGACTAGCGGGAGGAAATGAGCAGTTCTTC
TRBD2	.	TRBV19	TRBJ2-5	CASSEPGGRGKTQYF	TGTGCCAGTAGCGAGCCGGGGGGTCGTGGAAAGACCCAGTACTTC
.	once	TRBV4-3	TRBJ2-3	CASSQLRGSGTDTQYF	TGCGCCAGCAGCCAGCTGAGGGGGTCGGGCACAGATACGCAGTATTTT
.	few	TRBV29-1	TRBJ2-5	CSVEGQAKKTQYF	TGCAGCGTGGAAGGGCAGGCCAAAAAAACCCAGTACTTC
.	.	TRBV29-1	TRBJ1-1	CSAGVEAFF	TGCAGCGCTGGGGTGGAAGCTTTCTTT
.	.	TRBV5-1	TRBJ2-3	CASSPPGSTDTQYF	TGCGCCAGCAGCCCCCCGGGGAGCACAGATACGCAGTATTTT
.	.	TRBV19	TRBJ1-5	CASRRFVTFEPQHF	TGTGCCAGTAGGCGATTCGTTACTTTTGAGCCCCAGCATTTT
.	.	TRBV5-4	TRBJ2-2	CASSREASKGGELFF	TGTGCCAGCAGCAGGGAGGCTAGCAAGGGCGGGGAGCTGTTTTTT
TRBD1	.	TRBV19	TRBJ1-5	CASSTGGRSNQPQHF	TGTGCCAGTAGTACAGGGGGCCGAAGCAATCAGCCCCAGCATTTT
TRBD2	.	TRBV30	TRBJ2-3	CAWTPKSGRFTDTQYF	TGTGCCTGGACCCCTAAAAGCGGGAGGTTCACAGATACGCAGTATTTT